These 28 T cell receptor beta chains originate from one sample sequenced in a study of early stage breast cancer tumors. Assay: immunoSEQ multiplex PCR; the TCRdb copy retains only in-frame clones and omits some. Here the sample spans roughly 56,000 clones, about 80% being singletons. Sample: blood. These receptors all stem from a person aged 25 to 39 with breast cancer.

This clone appeared a single time. This chain joins TRBV4-2 and TRBJ1-5; D remains unclear. Trimming took 3 bases from V and 5 from J, leaving 5 bases between them. CDR3 length: 12 amino acids. CDR1 LGHNA and CDR2 YNFKEQ come from the germline V gene. This CDR3 reads CASSHLDQPQHF. The CDR3 DNA sequence: TGTGCCAGCAGCCACCTCGATCAGCCCCAGCATTTT.

The gene calls are TRBV18 and TRBJ1-1; weak D call: TRBD1 (5 bases). Germline lookup yields CDR1 KGHSH and CDR2 LQKENI. The germline V and J ends were trimmed by 4 bases and 1 base, with 16 bases remaining between them. The CDR3 loop spans 16 amino acids. CDR3 in DNA: TGTGCCAGCTCACTATCCCCCTTGGGGGGGAACACTGAAGCTTTCTTT. Its protein is CASSLSPLGGNTEAFF. The whole variable domain, filled in from reference TRBV18 and TRBJ1-1, reads NAGVMQNPRHLVRRRGQEARLRCSPMKGHSHVYWYRQLPEEGLKFMVYLQKENIIDESGMPKERFSAEFPKEGPSILRIQQVVRGDSAAYFCASSLSPLGGNTEAFFGQGTRLTVV.

The chain is built from TRBV11-2 and TRBJ1-4; D is possibly TRBD1 (6 bases). CDR1 is SGHAT and CDR2 is FQNNGV in the germline V gene. The V end was cut by 5 bases, the J end by 4 bases, with 8 bases between. The CDR3 consists of 13 residues. As DNA, the CDR3 is TGTGCCAGCAGCAAACAGGGTAATGAAAAACTGTTTTTT. Translating it yields CASSKQGNEKLFF.

This chain links TRBV18 with TRBJ2-7; 8 bases align to TRBD1. The germline V gene encodes CDR1 KGHSH and CDR2 LQKENI. There are 15 residues in the CDR3. Unmatched junction bases numbered 8, after V lost 4 bases and J lost 3 bases. The CDR3 coding sequence is TGTGCCAGCTCACAAACCTCCGGACAGGGCTACGAGCAGTACTTC. Translation gives CASSQTSGQGYEQYF.

The gene calls are TRBV6-5 and TRBJ2-1, with D possibly TRBD2 on 6 matching bases. V was shortened by 5 bases and J by 4 bases, with 15 bases between the two germline ends. The CDR3 spans 15 residues. The germline V gene has CDR1 MNHEY and CDR2 SVGAGI. CDR3 sequence (DNA): TGTGCCAGCAGTCCCGGACTATGGAGGTACAATGAGCAGTTCTTC. Translating it yields CASSPGLWRYNEQFF.

The J gene is TRBJ2-7, the V gene TRBV12-5, with D perhaps matching TRBD2 (5 bases). This CDR3 is 15 amino acids long. Between the trimmed V and J ends, which lost 0 bases and 9 bases, there was a span of 18 bases. The V gene's germline CDR1 is LGHNT and CDR2 FRNRAP. The chain's CDR3 is CASGLVAWGYEGQYF. CDR3 DNA sequence: TGTGCTAGTGGTTTGGTAGCATGGGGATACGAGGGGCAGTACTTC.

This clone was seen a handful of times. V gene TRBV4-3 combines with J gene TRBJ2-7; TRBD2 aligns across 7 bases. The CDR3 runs 15 residues. V gave up 0 bases and J gave up 3 bases; unmatched junction bases: 5. CDR1 and CDR2 from the germline V gene are LGHNA and YSLEER. CDR3 amino acids: CASSQDGGGFYEQYF. The CDR3, as DNA: TGCGCCAGCAGCCAAGATGGGGGAGGGTTCTACGAGCAGTACTTC.

The V call is TRBV5-4, the J call TRBJ2-7, with no clear D. CDR3 length equals 11 residues. Germline V gene sequence: CDR1 SGHNT, CDR2 YYREEE (reference sequence). V lost 2 bases and J lost 5, with 5 bases in between. The CDR3 is CASSLRDEQYF. The CDR3 DNA sequence: TGTGCCAGCAGCTTAAGGGACGAGCAGTACTTC.

The gene calls are TRBV18 and TRBJ2-2, with D possibly TRBD2 on 6 matching bases. V was pared by 6 bases and J by 0 bases, with 11 bases between. CDR3 size: 15 residues. Per the germline V gene, CDR1 is KGHSH and CDR2 is LQKENI. The CDR3 DNA is TGTGCCAGCTCCGAGGAGGGCCCGAACACCGGGGAGCTGTTTTTT. Translation gives CASSEEGPNTGELFF.

This chain links TRBV28 with TRBJ2-6; TRBD1 aligns across 9 bases. The trim removed 6 bases at V and 0 bases at J, leaving 6 bases unmatched. Per germline, CDR1 MDHEN and CDR2 SYDVKM. The CDR3 has 17 amino acids. CDR3 DNA sequence: TGTGCCAGCAGCCGACAGGGGGTCTACTCTGGGGCCAACGTCCTGACTTTC. Its protein is CASSRQGVYSGANVLTF.

V usage is TRBV7-8 and J usage is TRBJ1-3, with D uncertain. There are 15 residues in the CDR3. The germline CDR1 and CDR2 sequences are SGHVS and FQNEAQ. Trimming removed 1 base from V and 0 bases from J, with 7 bases in between. CDR3 protein: CASSLVQPSGNTIYF. The DNA of the CDR3 is TGTGCCAGCAGCTTAGTACAGCCCTCTGGAAACACCATATATTTT. The variable domain in full, with the rest retrieved from reference TRBV7-8 and TRBJ1-3, is GAGVSQSPRYKVAKRGQDVALRCDPISGHVSLFWYQQALGQGPEFLTYFQNEAQLDKSGLPSDRFFAERPEGSVSTLKIQRTQQEDSAVYLCASSLVQPSGNTIYFGEGSWLTVV.

This sequence joins TRBV5-1 and TRBJ1-3; D perhaps matches TRBD1 (5 bases). Trimming pared 3 bases from V and 0 bases from J, leaving 10 bases between. The CDR3 runs 15 residues. Germline lookup yields CDR1 SGHRS and CDR2 YFSETQ. CDR3 sequence reads: CASSSGGNSGNTIYF. As DNA, the CDR3 is TGCGCCAGCAGCTCGGGGGGGAACTCTGGAAACACCATATATTTT.

This chain joins TRBV27 and TRBJ2-7, with D possibly TRBD1 on 8 matching bases. Germline CDR1 MNHEY, CDR2 SMNVEV (reference sequence). Trimming removed 5 bases from V and 5 bases from J, with 19 bases in between. This CDR3 spans 15 amino acids. In DNA form, the CDR3 reads TGTGCCAGCAGTAAACTAAACAGGGGGGGCGACGAGCAGTACTTC. Residues: CASSKLNRGGDEQYF.

The rearrangement links TRBV7-9 to TRBJ2-1; a possible D gene is TRBD1 (9 bases). The V gene's germline CDR1 is SEHNR and CDR2 FQNEAQ (reference sequence). V lost 5 bases, J lost 5 bases, and 19 bases lay in between. The CDR3 loop spans 16 amino acids. In DNA form, the CDR3 reads TGTGCCAGCAGCGGCGGGAGGACAGGGGCACACAATGAGCAGTTCTTC. This encodes CASSGGRTGAHNEQFF.

The chain couples TRBV27 to TRBJ1-5; D may be TRBD1 (5 bases). Trimming removed 7 bases from V and 6 bases from J, with 16 bases in between. CDR3 size: 14 residues. Germline CDR1 MNHEY, CDR2 SMNVEV (reference sequence). This chain's CDR3 is CASMSTGLGQPQHF. CDR3 nucleotides: TGTGCCAGCATGTCAACAGGACTAGGTCAGCCCCAGCATTTT.

The chain recombines TRBV6-1 with TRBJ1-3, with a possible D match to TRBD1 (5 bases). The germline V and J ends were trimmed by 4 bases and 0 bases, with 7 bases remaining between them. Germline V lookup: CDR1 MNHNS, CDR2 SASEGT. The CDR3 extends over 14 amino acids. CDR3 residues: CASSGGRSGNTIYF. DNA of the CDR3: TGTGCCAGCAGTGGGGGCCGCTCTGGAAACACCATATATTTT.

The gene calls are TRBV5-1 and TRBJ2-3, with TRBD2 as a possible D gene (6 bases). Deletions cut 0 bases from V and 5 bases from J, with 16 bases between. The CDR3 spans 16 residues. Germline V gene data show CDR1 as SGHRS and CDR2 as YFSETQ. CDR3 nucleotide sequence: TGCGCCAGCAGCTTGGCCCCGGGCCCAGCGGGAGATACGCAGTATTTT. Amino acids: CASSLAPGPAGDTQYF.

Only a few counts were recorded for this clone. The CDR3 DNA sequence: TGTGCCAGCAGGCCACCCGGGCAGGGGGAATATCAGCCCCAGCATTTT. This gives the protein CASRPPGQGEYQPQHF. The J gene is TRBJ1-5, the V gene TRBV2; TRBD1 agrees at 7 bases. Trimming at V came to 6 bases and at J to 5 bases, leaving 13 bases not matched to a gene. There are 16 residues in the CDR3. From germline, CDR1 is SNHLY and CDR2 FYNNEI.

The chain employs TRBV2 and TRBJ1-5; D gene uncertain. The V end lost 6 bases, the J end lost 0 bases, and 3 bases lay between the germline ends. This CDR3 has 12 amino acids. Germline V CDR1 and CDR2: SNHLY, FYNNEI. Here the CDR3 reads CASRRSNQPQHF. The CDR3 DNA reads as TGTGCCAGCAGACGTAGCAATCAGCCCCAGCATTTT.

The count of this clone is one. The J gene is TRBJ2-7, the V gene TRBV2; TRBD2 agrees at 11 bases. Germline CDR1 SNHLY, CDR2 FYNNEI. The ends lost 6 bases at V and 6 bases at J; junction bases unmatched: 4. The CDR3 is 13 amino acids. The CDR3 protein is CASSGLAGLEQYF. CDR3 nucleotide sequence: TGTGCCAGCAGCGGACTAGCGGGTCTCGAGCAGTACTTC.

The gene calls are TRBV18 and TRBJ2-1; 8 nucleotides align to TRBD2. The V gene's germline CDR1 is KGHSH and CDR2 LQKENI. The CDR3 is made up of 15 amino acids. With V trimmed by 3 bases and J by 5 bases, 6 bases remained unmatched. The CDR3 loop is CASSPPGTRDNEQFF. The CDR3 DNA sequence: TGTGCCAGCTCACCCCCCGGGACTAGGGACAATGAGCAGTTCTTC. Variable domain in full (rest from reference TRBV18 and TRBJ2-1): NAGVMQNPRHLVRRRGQEARLRCSPMKGHSHVYWYRQLPEEGLKFMVYLQKENIIDESGMPKERFSAEFPKEGPSILRIQQVVRGDSAAYFCASSPPGTRDNEQFFGPGTRLTVL.

The rearrangement uses TRBV5-5 and TRBJ2-2; TRBD2 matches 7 bases. The CDR3 consists of 14 residues. V gave up 0 bases and J gave up 4 bases; unmatched junction bases: 0. Per germline, CDR1 SGHKS and CDR2 YYEKEE (reference sequence). CDR3 in DNA: TGTGCCAGCAGCTTGGGCGGGGGCACCGGGGAGCTGTTTTTT. It codes for CASSLGGGTGELFF.

This chain uses TRBV11-1 with TRBJ2-2; D perhaps matches TRBD1 (6 bases). The V gene's germline CDR1 is SGHAT and CDR2 FQDESV (reference sequence). The V gene lost 2 bases and the J gene lost 3 bases, with 13 bases spanning the gap. CDR3 size: 16 residues. CDR3 nucleotide sequence: TGTGCCAGCAGCTTATTTCTAGGGGGTGACACCGGGGAGCTGTTTTTT. This gives the protein CASSLFLGGDTGELFF.

This chain uses TRBV6-6 with TRBJ1-5; D is unresolved. The CDR3 contains 13 residues. Trimming removed 1 base from V and 4 bases from J, with 5 bases in between. The germline V gene encodes CDR1 MNHNY and CDR2 SVGAGI (reference sequence). Written as DNA, the CDR3 is TGTGCCAGCAGTTACTACGAGAATCAGCCCCAGCATTTT. Its translation is CASSYYENQPQHF.

The rearrangement joins TRBV7-9 to TRBJ2-5, with 7 bases that match TRBD2. The CDR3 is 16 amino acids. Germline V CDR1 and CDR2: SEHNR, FQNEAQ (reference sequence). Trimming took 1 base from V and 7 from J; bases not matched to a gene: 12. The CDR3 nucleotides are TGTGCCAGCAGCTTAGGAGCGGGAACGAAAAGGGGGACCCAGTACTTC. This translates into CASSLGAGTKRGTQYF.

This clone was counted a single time. CDR3 region: CASSIGGRSSTDTQYF. CDR3 nucleotide sequence: TGTGCCAGTAGTATAGGGGGCAGGTCCAGCACAGATACGCAGTATTTT. The chain links TRBV19 to TRBJ2-3; TRBD1 might be the D (5 bases). Per the germline V gene, CDR1 is LNHDA and CDR2 is SQIVND (reference sequence). V was clipped by 1 base and J by 0 bases, with 11 bases between them. This CDR3 region has 16 residues. The variable domain in full, completed from reference TRBV19 and TRBJ2-3, reads DGGITQSPKYLFRKEGQNVTLSCEQNLNHDAMYWYRQDPGQGLRLIYYSQIVNDFQKGDIAEGYSVSREKKESFPLTVTSAQKNPTAFYLCASSIGGRSSTDTQYFGPGTRLTVL.

V usage is TRBV19 and J usage is TRBJ1-3, with 11 bases lining up with TRBD1. V was clipped by 5 bases and J by 2 bases; unmatched bases: 5. Germline lookup yields CDR1 LNHDA and CDR2 SQIVND (reference sequence). The CDR3 covers 16 residues. This chain's CDR3 is CASSLGQGATGNTIYF. The CDR3, as DNA: TGTGCCAGTAGTCTAGGACAGGGGGCAACTGGAAACACCATATATTTT.

The rearrangement joins TRBV19 to TRBJ2-4, with D possibly being TRBD1 (6 bases). The CDR3 loop spans 14 amino acids. Germline values: CDR1 LNHDA, CDR2 SQIVND (reference sequence). Deletions cut 3 bases from V and 3 bases from J, with 9 bases between. The CDR3 sequence: CASSMDRFKNIQYF. The CDR3 region has the DNA TGTGCCAGTAGTATGGACAGATTCAAAAACATTCAGTACTTC.